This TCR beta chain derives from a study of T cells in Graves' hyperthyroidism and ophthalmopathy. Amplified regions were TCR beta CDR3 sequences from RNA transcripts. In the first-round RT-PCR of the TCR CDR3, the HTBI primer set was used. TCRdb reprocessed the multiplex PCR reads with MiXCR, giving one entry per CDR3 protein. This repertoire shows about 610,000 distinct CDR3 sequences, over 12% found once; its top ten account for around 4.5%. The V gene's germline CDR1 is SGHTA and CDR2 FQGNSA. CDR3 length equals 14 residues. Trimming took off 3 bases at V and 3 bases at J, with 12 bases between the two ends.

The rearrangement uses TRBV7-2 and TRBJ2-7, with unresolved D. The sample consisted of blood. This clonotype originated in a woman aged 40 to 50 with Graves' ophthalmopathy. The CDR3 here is CASSLAGKLYEQYF. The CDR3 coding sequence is TGTGCCAGCAGCTTGGCAGGCAAACTCTACGAGCAGTACTTC. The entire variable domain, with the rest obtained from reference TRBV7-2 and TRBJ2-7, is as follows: GAGVSQSPSNKVTEKGKDVELRCDPISGHTALYWYRQSLGQGLEFLIYFQGNSAPDKSGLPSDRFSAERTGGSVSTLTIQRTQQEDSAVYLCASSLAGKLYEQYFGPGTRLTVT.